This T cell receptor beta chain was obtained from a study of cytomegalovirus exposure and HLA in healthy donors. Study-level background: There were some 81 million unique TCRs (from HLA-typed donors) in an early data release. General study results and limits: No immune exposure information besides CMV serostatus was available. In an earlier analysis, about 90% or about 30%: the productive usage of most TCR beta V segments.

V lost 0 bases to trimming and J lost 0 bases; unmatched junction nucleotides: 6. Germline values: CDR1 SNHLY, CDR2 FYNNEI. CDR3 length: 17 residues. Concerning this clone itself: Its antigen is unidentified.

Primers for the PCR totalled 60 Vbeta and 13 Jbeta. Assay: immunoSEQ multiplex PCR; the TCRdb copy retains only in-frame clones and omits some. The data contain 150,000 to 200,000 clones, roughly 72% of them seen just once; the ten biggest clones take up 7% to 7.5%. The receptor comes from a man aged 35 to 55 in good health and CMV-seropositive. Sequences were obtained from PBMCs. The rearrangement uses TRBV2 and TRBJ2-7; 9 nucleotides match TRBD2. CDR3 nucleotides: TGTGCCAGCAGTGAAGCGCTTGGACTAGCGCCCTCCTACGAGCAGTACTTC. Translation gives CASSEALGLAPSYEQYF.